One and the same sample provided the 17 T cell receptor beta chains below, sequenced in a study of blood T cells in healthy people across ages. A J-beta primer mix and a sample-barcoded 5' primer were used in a second PCR of roughly 7 to 12 cycles. TCRdb recomputed calls from the 5' RACE reads with MiXCR, one row per CDR3 protein. The table lists 950,000 to 1,200,000 distinct CDR3 sequences, around two fifths of them singletons, with about an eighth in the top ten. Sequencing was performed on blood. The receptors shown here come from a young man in good health.

With respect to this clonotype: Its ends do not fully match the called genes, so a read error is possible. The chain combines TRBV27 with TRBJ1-4; 12 positions agree with TRBD1. The germline gives CDR1 MNHEY, CDR2 SMNVEV (reference sequence). The CDR3 consists of 13 residues. In DNA, the CDR3 is TGTGCCAGCGGGACAGGGGGCGATGAAGAACTGTTTTTT. Protein: CASGTGGDEELFF.

This clonotype was detected only a few times. The J gene is TRBJ1-2, the V gene TRBV30; 7 nucleotides agree with TRBD1. J gave up 5 bases and V 3 bases, and 12 bases lay outside the gene matches. The germline gives CDR1 GTSNPN, CDR2 SVGIG (reference sequence). This CDR3 contains 15 residues. CDR3 nucleotide sequence: TGTGCCTGGAGCCTCACAGGGGAAGCTGGTTATGGCTACACCTTC. Amino acid sequence: CAWSLTGEAGYGYTF.

The chain employs TRBV27 and TRBJ2-3; D unclear. Trimming took 5 bases from V and 5 from J, leaving 11 bases between them. The CDR3 contains 13 residues. The germline gives CDR1 MNHEY, CDR2 SMNVEV (reference sequence). CDR3 residues: CASSGRNGDTQYF. In DNA form, the CDR3 reads TGTGCCAGCAGTGGAAGGAACGGAGATACGCAGTATTTT.

V gene TRBV5-1 combines with J gene TRBJ1-1; D remains ambiguous. CDR1 is SGHRS, CDR2 YFSETQ, per germline. CDR3 size: 15 residues. The germline V and J ends were trimmed by 0 bases and 3 bases, with 12 bases remaining between them. The CDR3 loop reads CASSLAGYVDTEAFF. The CDR3, as DNA: TGCGCCAGCAGCTTGGCGGGGTATGTGGACACTGAAGCTTTCTTT.

The chain combines TRBV2 with TRBJ2-3; TRBD2 matches at 13 bases. Germline V gene lookup returns CDR1 SNHLY and CDR2 FYNNEI. V was pared by 8 bases and J by 4 bases, with 9 bases of the junction left unmatched. The CDR3 extends over 16 amino acids. CDR3 protein: CASQLLTSGGSDTQYF. The DNA of the CDR3 is TGTGCCAGCCAGCTTCTGACTAGCGGGGGGTCAGATACGCAGTATTTT.

The chain links TRBV2 to TRBJ2-3; 7 nucleotides agree with TRBD2. The CDR3 sequence is 15 residues long. Germline values: CDR1 SNHLY, CDR2 FYNNEI. J lost 3 bases, V lost 8 bases, and 11 bases had no gene match. The CDR3 nucleotides are TGTGCCAGCCCTCGGGGGGTCATGCGTACAGATACGCAGTATTTT. The encoded protein is CASPRGVMRTDTQYF.

This clonotype appeared a few times. The chain has TRBV27 and TRBJ2-1, with 8 positions matching TRBD1. The CDR3 covers 14 residues. Germline trimming cut 3 bases from V and 7 bases from J; bases unmatched to any gene: 5. Germline CDR1 reads MNHEY; CDR2 reads SMNVEV (reference sequence). The CDR3 region is CASSLYQGANEQFF. The CDR3 DNA sequence: TGTGCCAGCAGTTTGTATCAGGGGGCGAATGAGCAGTTCTTC.

The chain couples TRBV3-1 to TRBJ2-1, with D perhaps TRBD2 (5 bases). Trimming left V 4 bases short and J 6 bases short, with 19 bases between. CDR3 length: 16 residues. Germline values: CDR1 LGHDT, CDR2 YNNKEL (reference sequence). The CDR3: CASSPLGRGFSNEQFF. In DNA, the CDR3 is TGTGCCAGCAGCCCCCTCGGACGGGGATTTTCCAATGAGCAGTTCTTC.

This clonotype was detected a few times. This chain uses TRBV20-1 with TRBJ2-7, with TRBD2 as a possible D gene (6 bases). The CDR3 is made up of 16 amino acids. Trimming cost V 6 bases and J 0 bases, with 21 bases left between them. The germline V gene encodes CDR1 DFQATT and CDR2 SNEGSKA (reference sequence). Here the CDR3 reads CSASKAAGTGSYEQYF. CDR3 nucleotides: TGCAGTGCATCTAAGGCCGCGGGGACGGGCTCCTACGAGCAGTACTTC.

This clonotype was found once. A much larger clonotype is one base distant, so this may be a read error. The chain joins TRBV12-3 or TRBV12-4 to TRBJ2-3; 7 bases map to TRBD1. The CDR3 has 14 amino acids. The junction had 13 bases not matched to a gene; V was cut back by 5 bases and J by 11 bases. The CDR3 is CASSADRPPFLQYF. CDR3 sequence (DNA): TGTGCCAGCAGTGCGGACAGGCCCCCTTTCTTGCAGTATTTT.

This sequence joins TRBV20-1 and TRBJ2-7, with 12 nucleotides matching TRBD2. The germline V gene has CDR1 DFQATT and CDR2 SNEGSKA (reference sequence). J lost 4 bases, V lost 4 bases, and 5 bases had no gene match. The CDR3 has 14 amino acids. The CDR3 loop is CSATGTSGWYEQYF. For the CDR3, the DNA is TGCAGTGCTACCGGGACTAGCGGGTGGTACGAGCAGTACTTC.

About this clonotype: One end of the junction varies from germline; a read error may be responsible. The chain is built from TRBV24-1 and TRBJ2-1; a possible D gene is TRBD1 (6 bases). From germline, CDR1 is KGHDR and CDR2 SFDVKD. This CDR3 has 16 residues. CDR3 sequence (DNA): TGTGCCACCAAAGCCACAGGGCTAAGCTCCCACAATGAGCAGTTCTTC. Residues: CATKATGLSSHNEQFF.

This clonotype turned up a few times. The V gene is TRBV2, the J gene TRBJ1-1; D is undetermined. Between the trimmed V and J ends, which lost 2 bases and 4 bases, there was a span of 5 bases. Per the germline V gene, CDR1 is SNHLY and CDR2 is FYNNEI. This CDR3 comprises 12 residues. CDR3 region: CASSERITEAFF. The DNA for the CDR3 is TGTGCCAGCAGTGAACGGATCACTGAAGCTTTCTTT.

CDR3 region: CSVSRDRGINTGELFF. The CDR3 coding sequence is TGCAGCGTGTCCCGGGACAGGGGGATCAACACCGGGGAGCTGTTTTTT. The chain has TRBV29-1 and TRBJ2-2; 11 nucleotides agree with TRBD1. Per germline, CDR1 SQVTM and CDR2 ANQGSEA. This CDR3 has 16 amino acids. The junction had 8 bases not matched to a gene; V was cut back by 6 bases and J by 2 bases.

V and J are TRBV13 and TRBJ1-1; weak D call: TRBD1 (5 bases). With 5 bases removed from V and 1 base from J, the gap between germline ends came to 17 bases. The CDR3 covers 16 residues. Germline CDR1 is PRHDT and CDR2 is FYEKMQ (reference sequence). The CDR3 sequence is CASSARTRDPNTEAFF. The CDR3 DNA reads as TGTGCCAGCAGCGCCAGGACCAGGGACCCGAACACTGAAGCTTTCTTT.

This clonotype turned up a few times. The chain uses TRBV7-8 and TRBJ1-6; 7 positions agree with TRBD1. V lost 7 bases to trimming and J lost 6 bases; unmatched junction nucleotides: 6. CDR3 length: 14 amino acids. CDR1 is SGHVS, CDR2 FQNEAQ, per germline. This CDR3 reads CASTSHRGNSPLHF. The CDR3 bases are TGTGCCAGCACCTCCCACAGGGGTAATTCACCCCTCCACTTT.

In this sample, this clonotype turned up a few times. The chain employs TRBV4-3 and TRBJ1-2, with D unclear. V lost 3 bases and J 7 bases, leaving 15 bases between the germline ends. Germline V gene data show CDR1 as LGHNA and CDR2 as YSLEER. The CDR3 contains 14 residues. DNA for the CDR3: TGCGCCAGCAGCCACTTCGGGTTGCTTGGTGGCTACACCTTC. Translation: CASSHFGLLGGYTF.